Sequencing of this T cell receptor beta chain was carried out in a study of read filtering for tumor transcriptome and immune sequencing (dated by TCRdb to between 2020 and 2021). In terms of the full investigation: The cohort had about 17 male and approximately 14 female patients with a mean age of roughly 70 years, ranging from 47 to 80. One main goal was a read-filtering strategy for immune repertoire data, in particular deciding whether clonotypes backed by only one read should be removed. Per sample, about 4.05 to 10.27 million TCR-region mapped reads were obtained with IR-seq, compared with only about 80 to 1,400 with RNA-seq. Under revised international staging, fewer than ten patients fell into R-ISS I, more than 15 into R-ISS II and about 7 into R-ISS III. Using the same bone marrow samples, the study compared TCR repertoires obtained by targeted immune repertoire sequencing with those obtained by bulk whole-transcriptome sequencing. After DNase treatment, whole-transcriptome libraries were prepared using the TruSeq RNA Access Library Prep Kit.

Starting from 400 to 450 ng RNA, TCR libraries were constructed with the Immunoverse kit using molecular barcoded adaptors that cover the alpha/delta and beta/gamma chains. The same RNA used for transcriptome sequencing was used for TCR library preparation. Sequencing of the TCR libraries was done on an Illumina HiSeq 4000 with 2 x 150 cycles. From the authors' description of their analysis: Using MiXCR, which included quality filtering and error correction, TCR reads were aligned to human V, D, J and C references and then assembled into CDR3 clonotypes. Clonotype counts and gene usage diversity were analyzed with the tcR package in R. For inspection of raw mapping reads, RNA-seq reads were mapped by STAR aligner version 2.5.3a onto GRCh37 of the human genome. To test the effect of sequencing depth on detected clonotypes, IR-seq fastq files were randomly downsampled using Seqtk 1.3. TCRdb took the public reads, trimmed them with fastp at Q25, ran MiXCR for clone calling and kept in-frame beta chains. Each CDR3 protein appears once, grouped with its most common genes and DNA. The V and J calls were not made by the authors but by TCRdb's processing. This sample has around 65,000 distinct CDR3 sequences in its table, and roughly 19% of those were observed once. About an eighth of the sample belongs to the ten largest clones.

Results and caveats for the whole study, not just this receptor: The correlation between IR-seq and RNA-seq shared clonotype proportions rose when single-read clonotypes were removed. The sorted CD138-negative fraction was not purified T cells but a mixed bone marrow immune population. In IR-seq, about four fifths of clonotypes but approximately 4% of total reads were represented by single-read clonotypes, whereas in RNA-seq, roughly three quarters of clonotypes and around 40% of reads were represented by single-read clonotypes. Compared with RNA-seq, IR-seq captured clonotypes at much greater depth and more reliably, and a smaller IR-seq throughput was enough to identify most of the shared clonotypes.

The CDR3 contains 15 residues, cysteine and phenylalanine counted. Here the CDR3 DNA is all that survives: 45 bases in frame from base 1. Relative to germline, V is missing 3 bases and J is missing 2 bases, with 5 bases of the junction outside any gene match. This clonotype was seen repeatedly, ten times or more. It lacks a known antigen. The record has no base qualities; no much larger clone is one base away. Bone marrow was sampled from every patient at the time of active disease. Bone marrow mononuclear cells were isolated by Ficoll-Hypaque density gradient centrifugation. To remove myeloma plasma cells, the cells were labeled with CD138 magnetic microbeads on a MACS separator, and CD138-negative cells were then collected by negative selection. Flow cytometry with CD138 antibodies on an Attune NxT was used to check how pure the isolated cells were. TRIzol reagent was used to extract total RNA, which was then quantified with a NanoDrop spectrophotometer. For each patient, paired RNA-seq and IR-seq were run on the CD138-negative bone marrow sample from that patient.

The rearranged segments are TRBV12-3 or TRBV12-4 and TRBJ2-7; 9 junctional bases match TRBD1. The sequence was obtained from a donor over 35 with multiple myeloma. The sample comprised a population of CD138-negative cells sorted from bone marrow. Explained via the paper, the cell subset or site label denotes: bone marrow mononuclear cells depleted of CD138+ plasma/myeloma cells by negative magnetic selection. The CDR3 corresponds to CASSLRDRATYEQYF. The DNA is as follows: TGTGCCAGCAGTTTGCGGGACAGGGCGACCTACGAGCAGTACTTC.